What follows are 7 T cell receptor beta chains derived from one specimen sequenced in a study of cytomegalovirus exposure and HLA in healthy donors. The PCR ran on 60 Vbeta and 13 Jbeta primers. The protocol was immunoSEQ multiplex PCR, while the TCRdb copy is restricted to in-frame clones and leaves out a portion. Its listing shows 100,000 to 150,000 clones. Source material: PBMCs. The source of these receptors is a man aged 30 to 45 in good health and CMV-seronegative.

The chain employs TRBV27 and TRBJ2-4; unclear D gene. CDR1 is MNHEY and CDR2 is SMNVEV in the germline V gene (reference sequence). V was trimmed by 2 bases and J by 0 bases, leaving 8 bases between them. The CDR3 length is 15 residues. For the CDR3, the DNA is TGTGCCAGCAGTTTAGTAAGCGAAGCCAAAAACATTCAGTACTTC. Protein sequence: CASSLVSEAKNIQYF.

The rearrangement links TRBV7-6 to TRBJ2-7; D is uncertain. Germline V gene lookup returns CDR1 SGHVS and CDR2 FNYEAQ. Trimming left V 0 bases short and J 5 bases short, with 14 bases between. This CDR3 region has 15 residues. CDR3 DNA sequence: TGTGCCAGCAGCTTAGCCGTGACTCGCCTGGACGAGCAGTACTTC. This sequence encodes CASSLAVTRLDEQYF. Drawing the rest from reference TRBV7-6 and TRBJ2-7, the complete variable domain is GAGVSQSPRYKVTKRGQDVALRCDPISGHVSLYWYRQALGQGPEFLTYFNYEAQQDKSGLPNDRFSAERPEGSISTLTIQRTEQRDSAMYRCASSLAVTRLDEQYFGPGTRLTVT.

This rearrangement joins TRBV6-4 to TRBJ2-3; 10 positions agree with TRBD2. The CDR3 runs to 15 residues. From germline, CDR1 is MRHNA and CDR2 SNTAGT. Trimming took 5 bases from V and 4 from J; bases not matched to a gene: 6. CDR3: CASSNLAGEPDTQYF. The CDR3 DNA reads as TGTGCCAGCAGTAATCTAGCGGGAGAACCAGATACGCAGTATTTT.

The J gene is TRBJ1-2, the V gene TRBV30; D is unresolved. Germline lookup yields CDR1 GTSNPN and CDR2 SVGIG (reference sequence). Trimming cost V 0 bases and J 13 bases, with 18 bases left between them. The CDR3 is made up of 13 amino acids. The CDR3 DNA is TGTGCCTGGAGTGTAGGGTGGGAGGGTTGGGTCACCTTC. Its translation: CAWSVGWEGWVTF.

This chain connects TRBV19 to TRBJ1-1; 9 nucleotides agree with TRBD1. In germline, CDR1 is LNHDA, CDR2 SQIVND (reference sequence). V lost 5 bases and J lost 0; bases outside the gene matches: 13. The CDR3 runs 18 residues. In DNA, the CDR3 is TGTGCCAGTAGTCCTGGACCGGGACAGGGTAACCTGAACACTGAAGCTTTCTTT. Protein sequence: CASSPGPGQGNLNTEAFF.

CDR3 in amino acids: CASSQGRIVNTEAFF. The DNA of the CDR3 is TGTGCCAGTTCCCAGGGGCGAATAGTGAACACTGAAGCTTTCTTT. The chain joins TRBV19 to TRBJ1-1; D possibly corresponds to TRBD1 (6 bases). CDR3 length: 15 residues. Germline V lookup: CDR1 LNHDA, CDR2 SQIVND (reference sequence). The V end was cut by 8 bases, the J end by 0 bases, with 16 bases between. Together with reference TRBV19 and TRBJ1-1, the CDR3 gives the full variable domain: DGGITQSPKYLFRKEGQNVTLSCEQNLNHDAMYWYRQDPGQGLRLIYYSQIVNDFQKGDIAEGYSVSREKKESFPLTVTSAQKNPTAFYLCASSQGRIVNTEAFFGQGTRLTVV.

The J gene is TRBJ1-1, the V gene TRBV5-1; 10 bases map to TRBD1. CDR3 length equals 16 residues. CDR1 is SGHRS and CDR2 is YFSETQ in the germline V gene. V gave up 0 bases and J gave up 4 bases; unmatched junction bases: 6. The CDR3 region is CASSLAGQGTGTEAFF. The DNA of the CDR3 is TGCGCCAGCAGCTTGGCGGGACAGGGGACAGGCACTGAAGCTTTCTTT.